A selection of T cell receptor beta chains follows, all from one sample in a study of cytomegalovirus exposure and HLA in healthy donors. Sequenced by immunoSEQ multiplex PCR; TCRdb stores in-frame clones only, minus some. The sample records 95,000 to 150,000 clones, around 90% being singletons. The sequenced sample consisted of PBMCs. Source of these receptors: a woman aged 18-30 years in good health and CMV-seronegative. Both conserved end residues are part of each CDR3. The order of the fields is V gene, D gene, CDR3 length, clone size, J gene, CDR3 DNA, CDR3 protein. The D gene is left open where the match is weak. Rows may omit the clone size; those that give it use once, few, many or a size class.

V: TRBV28; D: TRBD1; length: 15; size: NA; J: TRBJ1-1; DNA: TGTGCCAGCAGTTCACCGACAGGGTGGGACACTGAAGCTTTCTTT; CDR3: CASSSPTGWDTEAFF
V: TRBV6-1; D: NA; length: 13; size: NA; J: TRBJ2-3; DNA: TGTGCCAGCAGTGAAGGGCGGGGAGATACGCAGTATTTT; CDR3: CASSEGRGDTQYF
V: TRBV21-1; D: NA; length: 16; size: NA; J: TRBJ2-1; DNA: TGTGCCAGCAGCAAAGGAGGGGGTCCCTCACACGGGGAGCAGTTCTTC; CDR3: CASSKGGGPSHGEQFF
V: TRBV4-2; D: NA; length: 16; size: NA; J: TRBJ2-1; DNA: TGTGCCAGCAGCAACCGACAGGAGAGCTCCTACAATGAGCAGTTCTTC; CDR3: CASSNRQESSYNEQFF
V: TRBV29-1; D: NA; length: 15; size: NA; J: TRBJ2-1; DNA: TGCAGCGTTGAGGAAGACAGTTTCGCTTTGAATGAGCAGTTCTTC; CDR3: CSVEEDSFALNEQFF
V: TRBV5-4; D: TRBD2; length: 15; size: NA; J: TRBJ2-5; DNA: TGTGCCAGCAGCGAAGGACTAGCGGGGGGTGAGACCCAGTACTTC; CDR3: CASSEGLAGGETQYF
V: TRBV28; D: TRBD2; length: 17; size: NA; J: TRBJ2-5; DNA: TGTGCCAGCAGTTTTTCAACTAGCGGGAGGAATTACGGGACCCAGTACTTC; CDR3: CASSFSTSGRNYGTQYF
V: TRBV29-1; D: TRBD2; length: 14; size: NA; J: TRBJ2-7; DNA: TGCAGCGTTGATAGTGGGGGGGGTGTCTACGAGCAGTACTTC; CDR3: CSVDSGGGVYEQYF
V: TRBV7-7; D: NA; length: 13; size: NA; J: TRBJ2-5; DNA: TGTGCCAGCAGCTTACAGGCCTTGGAGACCCAGTACTTC; CDR3: CASSLQALETQYF
V: TRBV7-2; D: TRBD2; length: 14; size: NA; J: TRBJ2-7; DNA: TGTGCCAGCAGCCGAATAGCGGGGCTCTACGAGCAGTACTTC; CDR3: CASSRIAGLYEQYF
V: TRBV7-6; D: TRBD2; length: 16; size: NA; J: TRBJ2-7; DNA: TGTGCCAGCAGCTCGTTACTAGCGGGCGCAGGCTACGAGCAGTACTTC; CDR3: CASSSLLAGAGYEQYF
V: TRBV28; D: NA; length: 15; size: NA; J: TRBJ1-6; DNA: TGTGCCAGCAGTTTAAATGCAGGGGTCAATTCACCCCTCCACTTT; CDR3: CASSLNAGVNSPLHF
V: TRBV6-6; D: TRBD1; length: 14; size: NA; J: TRBJ1-1; DNA: TGTGCCAGCAGTTCGGGACAGGCAAACACTGAAGCTTTCTTT; CDR3: CASSSGQANTEAFF
V: TRBV6-5; D: TRBD2; length: 15; size: NA; J: TRBJ2-5; DNA: TGTGCCAGCATTCCTACGGGAGGGGGGCTGGAGACCCAGTACTTC; CDR3: CASIPTGGGLETQYF
V: TRBV7-3; D: NA; length: 19; size: NA; J: TRBJ2-3; DNA: TGTGCCAGCAGCAGCCAGCCGGGCTCCCCTCGGGGTTTCGCAGATACGCAGTATTTT; CDR3: CASSSQPGSPRGFADTQYF
V: TRBV6-5; D: TRBD1; length: 15; size: NA; J: TRBJ1-2; DNA: TGTGCCAGCAGTTACAAGACCCAGGGGGGCTATGGCTACACCTTC; CDR3: CASSYKTQGGYGYTF
V: TRBV7-9; D: TRBD2; length: 15; size: NA; J: TRBJ2-3; DNA: TGTGCCAGCAGCTGGGGACTAGATGGTAGATATACGCAGTATTTT; CDR3: CASSWGLDGRYTQYF
V: TRBV6-5; D: NA; length: 13; size: NA; J: TRBJ1-1; DNA: TGTGCCAGCAGTTGGGGTCAGGGGTTGGAAGCTTTCTTT; CDR3: CASSWGQGLEAFF
V: TRBV19; D: TRBD1; length: 13; size: NA; J: TRBJ1-5; DNA: TGTGCCAGTAGTACGGACAGGGCGCAGCCCCAGCATTTT; CDR3: CASSTDRAQPQHF
V: TRBV5-1; D: TRBD1; length: 16; size: NA; J: TRBJ1-1; DNA: TGCGCCAGCAGCTGGGGGACAGGGAGAGGGAACACTGAAGCTTTCTTT; CDR3: CASSWGTGRGNTEAFF
V: TRBV9; D: NA; length: 12; size: few; J: TRBJ2-3; DNA: TGTGCCAGCAGCGTTTCGTCGGATACGCAGTATTTT; CDR3: CASSVSSDTQYF
V: TRBV13; D: NA; length: 15; size: NA; J: TRBJ2-1; DNA: TGTGCCAGCAGCATAGGCGGGACTGGTATCAATGAGCAGTTCTTC; CDR3: CASSIGGTGINEQFF
V: TRBV6-5; D: NA; length: 14; size: NA; J: TRBJ1-3; DNA: TGTGCCAGCAGTTACGGCAGCTCTGGAAACACCATATATTTT; CDR3: CASSYGSSGNTIYF
V: TRBV7-8; D: NA; length: 15; size: NA; J: TRBJ2-7; DNA: TGTGCCAGCAGCTTAGAAATTCTAGCTGCGCACGAGCAGTACTTC; CDR3: CASSLEILAAHEQYF
V: TRBV19; D: NA; length: 13; size: NA; J: TRBJ2-5; DNA: TGTGCCAGTAGTATAGCCGGGTGGGAGACCCAGTACTTC; CDR3: CASSIAGWETQYF
V: TRBV7-2; D: NA; length: 16; size: once; J: TRBJ2-1; DNA: TGTGCCAGCAGCTGGGTTTCCGGCACCGACAACAATGAGCAGTTCTTC; CDR3: CASSWVSGTDNNEQFF
V: TRBV19; D: NA; length: 17; size: NA; J: TRBJ1-4; DNA: TGTGCCAGTAGTATAGGCCCCGGGGGGGGTCGAAATGAAAAACTGTTTTTT; CDR3: CASSIGPGGGRNEKLFF
V: TRBV30; D: TRBD2; length: 12; size: NA; J: TRBJ2-1; DNA: TGTGCCTGGAGTGTATGGGACGGGAGGGCGTTCTTC; CDR3: CAWSVWDGRAFF
V: TRBV27; D: TRBD1; length: 15; size: once; J: TRBJ1-1; DNA: TGTGCCAGCAGCCCAGGGGGGACAGGGTACACTGAAGCTTTCTTT; CDR3: CASSPGGTGYTEAFF
V: TRBV2; D: TRBD1; length: 15; size: NA; J: TRBJ2-2; DNA: TGTGCCAGCAGCGGGACAGCCAAGAACACCGGGGAGCTGTTTTTT; CDR3: CASSGTAKNTGELFF
V: TRBV6-5; D: NA; length: 15; size: NA; J: TRBJ1-1; DNA: TGTGCCAGCAGTTACACGCCTACAGTGAACACTGAAGCTTTCTTT; CDR3: CASSYTPTVNTEAFF